This entry is about one TCR beta chain. No antigen is known for it. It was with 60 Vbeta and 13 Jbeta primers that the PCR ran. Profiled with immunoSEQ multiplex PCR; TCRdb holds only in-frame clones, not every one. The sample includes 95,000 to 110,000 clones. The entry originates in a study of cytomegalovirus exposure and HLA in healthy donors. General study results and limits: Some V segments, TRBV6-2 and TRBV6-3 among them, were indistinguishable and were therefore excluded. An assumption of roughly uniform sequencing depth across donors underlay the presence/absence analyses.

Germline V gene lookup returns CDR1 SGHAT and CDR2 FQNNGV. The CDR3 runs to 16 residues. V shed 5 bases and J 3 bases; nucleotides not matched to a gene: 7. The sequence came from a man between 40 and 49 years old in good health and CMV-seronegative. The genes are TRBV11-2 and TRBJ2-7; 13 bases line up with TRBD2. The material sequenced was PBMCs. This chain's CDR3 is CASSPRTSGRFYEQYF. CDR3 nucleotides: TGTGCCAGCAGCCCCCGGACTAGCGGGAGATTCTACGAGCAGTACTTC.